This TCR beta chain was captured by sequencing in a study of T cells after yellow fever vaccination. Germline V gene sequence: CDR1 KGHSH, CDR2 LQKENI. V lost 6 bases to trimming and J lost 10 bases, with 16 bases between them. There are 13 residues in the CDR3. Ten or more counts support this clonotype. TCRdb independently ran MiXCR on the 5' RACE reads; one entry per CDR3 protein. The sample lists hundreds of thousands of distinct CDR3 sequences; roughly 6.1% were seen once. The specimen comprised PBMCs, sampled 5 days after the yellow fever booster vaccination. This rearrangement joins TRBV18 to TRBJ2-1; D may match TRBD1 or TRBD2 (5 bases each). This sequence originates from a man aged 25-45 years who received the YFV17D yellow fever vaccine. In nucleotides, the CDR3 is TGTGCCAGCTCTTCGCTCGGGACCGACGAGCAGTTCTTC. It specifies CASSSLGTDEQFF. Supplemented by reference TRBV18 and TRBJ2-1, the full variable domain reads NAGVMQNPRHLVRRRGQEARLRCSPMKGHSHVYWYRQLPEEGLKFMVYLQKENIIDESGMPKERFSAEFPKEGPSILRIQQVVRGDSAAYFCASSSLGTDEQFFGPGTRLTVL.